This T cell receptor beta chain stems from a study of blood T cell repertoires in COVID-19. Study details: The origin of the acute and convalescent COVID-19 samples was the United States, Italy and Spain.

Per the original methods: How many nucleated cells were present was estimated from reference gene primer amplification. Some clones are missing from TCRdb's copy, which holds only in-frame ones; the method was immunoSEQ multiplex PCR. V and J calls plus clone size are reproduced from that table; the DNA served to infer D and trimming. Here the sample spans roughly 340,000 clones, around 87% being singletons. This CDR3 has 14 amino acids. Trimming pared 0 bases from V and 1 base from J, leaving 4 bases between. Germline V gives CDR1 MNHNS, CDR2 SASEGT. The chain combines TRBV6-1 with TRBJ1-5, with no clear D. Sequenced input: PBMCs or T cells enriched from blood (not recorded which). This receptor was identified in a man between 35 and 55 years old in a cohort exposed to, infected with or recovered from COVID-19 (not recorded which). The CDR3 region has the DNA TGTGCCAGCAGTGAAGCCGGGAGCAATCAGCCCCAGCATTTT. Protein: CASSEAGSNQPQHF.